The next 10 T cell receptor beta chains were all read from a single sample in a study of PD-L1 blockade in urothelial cancer. Produced via immunoSEQ multiplex PCR; TCRdb's table is partial and in-frame only. The sample lists around 120,000 clones; about 89% were seen once. The time point: peripheral blood 6 weeks after treatment start. The source was PBMCs, collected around atezolizumab (anti-PD-L1) treatment. These receptors were taken from a man in his 60s with urothelial cancer.

CDR3 in amino acids: CASSLGLYGKNTIYF. CDR3 coding DNA: TGCGCCAGCAGCTTGGGACTATACGGGAAAAACACCATATATTTT. This sequence joins TRBV5-1 and TRBJ1-3; D is uncertain. This CDR3 contains 15 residues. Germline assignment: CDR1 SGHRS and CDR2 YFSETQ. Trimming left V 0 bases short and J 6 bases short, with 13 bases between.

The chain has TRBV19 and TRBJ1-6, with D tentatively TRBD1 (6 bases). The CDR3 length is 16 residues. CDR1 is LNHDA and CDR2 is SQIVND in the germline V gene (reference sequence). Between the trimmed V and J ends, which lost 6 bases and 4 bases, there was a span of 16 bases. The CDR3: CASRDSRLGYNSPLHF. The CDR3 nucleotides read TGTGCCAGTAGGGACAGTCGCTTGGGATATAATTCACCCCTCCACTTT.

J is TRBJ2-3 and V is TRBV1; the table's TRBD2 call for D was not verified on the DNA. TRBV1 is deemed a pseudogene. This CDR3 comprises 20 residues. Here the CDR3 reads CTSSQEVASGKKGGTDTQYF. The CDR3 nucleotides read TGCACCAGCAGCCAAGAAGTGGCTAGCGGGAAGAAGGGGGGCACAGATACGCAGTATTTT.

The chain is built from TRBV9 and TRBJ2-7; D might be TRBD2 (5 bases). The germline gives CDR1 SGDLS, CDR2 YYNGEE. The CDR3 length is 14 residues. The germline V and J ends were trimmed by 3 bases and 1 base, with 11 bases remaining between them. CDR3 sequence reads: CASSADGGSYEQYF. CDR3 DNA sequence: TGTGCCAGCAGCGCGGACGGAGGATCCTACGAGCAGTACTTC.

This sequence joins TRBV27 and TRBJ2-1; 8 nucleotides line up with TRBD2. CDR1 MNHEY and CDR2 SMNVEV come from the germline V gene (reference sequence). Germline trimming cut 5 bases from V and 5 bases from J; bases unmatched to any gene: 8. The CDR3 sequence is 15 residues long. The CDR3 nucleotides are TGTGCCAGCAGTACGCCGGGACTAGGGGACAATGAGCAGTTCTTC. The encoded protein is CASSTPGLGDNEQFF.

The V call is TRBV7-2, the J call TRBJ2-7, with D unclear. CDR1 is SGHTA and CDR2 is FQGNSA in the germline V gene. Trimming took off 5 bases at V and 3 bases at J, with 8 bases between the two ends. The CDR3 is 12 residues long. The CDR3 region is CASSPNSYEQYF. The CDR3, as DNA: TGTGCCAGCAGCCCAAACAGCTACGAGCAGTACTTC.

V and J are TRBV6-1 and TRBJ2-7; D may be TRBD2 (6 bases). V was clipped by 7 bases and J by 4 bases, with 14 bases between them. This CDR3 is 13 amino acids long. The germline CDR1 and CDR2 sequences are MNHNS and SASEGT. CDR3 in amino acids: CASTSGGKYEQYF. CDR3 DNA: TGTGCCAGCACGTCCGGAGGGAAATACGAGCAGTACTTC.

V usage is TRBV19 and J usage is TRBJ2-7; D is perhaps TRBD1 (5 bases). In germline, CDR1 is LNHDA, CDR2 SQIVND (reference sequence). V lost 4 bases, J lost 3 bases, and 10 bases lay in between. The CDR3 is 13 amino acids. The DNA for the CDR3 is TGTGCCAGTAGTACTGTACAGGACTACGAGCAGTACTTC. The encoded protein is CASSTVQDYEQYF.

The chain couples TRBV27 to TRBJ2-5, with D perhaps TRBD2 (6 bases). This CDR3 comprises 13 residues. V lost 5 bases, J lost 1 base, and 8 bases lay in between. The V gene's germline CDR1 is MNHEY and CDR2 SMNVEV (reference sequence). The CDR3 is CASSRRVQETQYF. The CDR3 nucleotides are TGTGCCAGCAGTAGGAGGGTCCAAGAGACCCAGTACTTC.

V gene TRBV2 combines with J gene TRBJ2-4; 8 nucleotides align to TRBD2. CDR3 length: 17 amino acids. Germline V CDR1 and CDR2: SNHLY, FYNNEI. V gave up 0 bases and J gave up 0 bases; unmatched junction bases: 4. This chain's CDR3 is CASSEASGGIAKNIQYF. CDR3 nucleotides: TGTGCCAGCAGTGAAGCCAGCGGGGGTATAGCCAAAAACATTCAGTACTTC.